The rows below give T cell receptor beta chains drawn from one sample of a study of T cell responses to AZD1222 COVID-19 vaccine. Profiled with immunoSEQ multiplex PCR; TCRdb holds only in-frame clones, not every one. The data contain roughly 110,000 clones, 75% to 95% of them seen just once; the ten biggest clones take up roughly 6.2%. The sequences come from peripheral blood, collected 28 days after the second AZD1222 dose. Receptors originate from an adult who received the AZD1222 COVID-19 vaccine. Both conserved end residues are part of each CDR3.

j_call v_call cdr3_aa
TRBJ2-6 TRBV4-1 CASSLQGTAGANVLTF
TRBJ1-2 TRBV28 CASSLFRGGYTF
TRBJ2-2 TRBV3-1/TRBV3-2 CASSQDPGGWGTPTHYTGELFF
TRBJ1-2 TRBV6-5 CASSYGGHLNAGYTF
TRBJ2-1 TRBV7-9 CASSPRDWGRHEQFF
TRBJ1-2 TRBV5-6 CASSAGTNYGYTF
TRBJ1-1 TRBV19 CASSMAPDDITEAFF
TRBJ1-1 TRBV3-1/TRBV3-2 CASSGAGGFSEAFF
TRBJ1-2 TRBV7-9 CASSLEQGANYGYTF
TRBJ2-7 TRBV23-1 CASRWGEAYEQYF
TRBJ1-2 TRBV30 CAWTNLDGRLYGYTF
TRBJ2-3 TRBV2 CASSEGTGGADTQYF
TRBJ1-4 TRBV7-9 CASSGGAVVGTNEKLFF
TRBJ2-1 TRBV28 CASSSRLGEQFF
TRBJ1-1 TRBV6-1 CASREGTGGEAFF